This passage covers 5 T cell receptor beta chains from one sample sequenced in a study of T cells in women clearing cervical HPV infection. Some clones are missing from TCRdb's copy, which holds only in-frame ones; the method was immunoSEQ multiplex PCR. Recorded for this sample: fewer than 50,000 clones. Sequenced sample: blood buffy coat. The source is a woman between 18 and 69 years old with a cervical HPV16 infection that either progressed to CIN3+ or cleared (not recorded which).

On this clone: The CDR3 extends 3 residues past the end of the read, so its final part is completed from the germline J gene. The V call is TRBV19, the J call TRBJ1-6; TRBD1 agrees at 8 bases. This CDR3 is built from 17 residues. CDR1 and CDR2 (germline): LNHDA, SQIVND (reference sequence). V shed 5 bases, J shed 7 bases, and the junction held 13 bases outside the gene matches. The part of the CDR3 DNA that was read is TGTGCCAGTAGTGTCTCCCTCCGGACAGGGTCCAATTCACCC. Amino acid sequence: CASSVSLRTGSNSP. The full CDR3 sequence reads CASSVSLRTGSNSPLHF.

Concerning this clone: The read ends 3 residues before the CDR3 terminus; that terminus is restored from the germline J gene. The chain joins TRBV2 to TRBJ2-4, with D possibly being TRBD1 (5 bases). CDR1 is SNHLY, CDR2 FYNNEI, per germline. The CDR3 runs to 15 residues. Trimming left V 8 bases short and J 8 bases short, with 22 bases between. The CDR3 bases that were read are TGTGCCAGCGAGCCCCTGGGGCTCGTGGAAGACATT. Translation gives CASEPLGLVEDI. The full CDR3 protein is CASEPLGLVEDIQYF.

In regard to this clone: The read terminates 3 residues ahead of where the CDR3 ends, so the germline J gene completes it. This chain links TRBV19 with TRBJ1-5, with 7 bases fitting TRBD1. J gave up 0 bases and V 3 bases, and 2 bases lay outside the gene matches. The germline gives CDR1 LNHDA, CDR2 SQIVND (reference sequence). This CDR3 spans 15 amino acids. The part of the CDR3 DNA that was read is TGTGCCAGTAGTATGGACAGGAATAGCAATCAGCCC. It is translated as CASSMDRNSNQP. The CDR3 reads in full as CASSMDRNSNQPQHF.

On this clone: With the read ending 3 residues before the CDR3 end, the germline J gene is used to fill in that end. This rearrangement joins TRBV5-1 to TRBJ2-1, with TRBD2 matching over 8 bases. The CDR3 is 16 amino acids. The germline V gene encodes CDR1 SGHRS and CDR2 YFSETQ. V lost 4 bases to trimming and J lost 5 bases; unmatched junction nucleotides: 11. The CDR3 spells CASSQAGAPQNNEQFF. Incomplete CDR3 DNA: TGCGCCAGCAGCCAAGCGGGGGCACCACAAAACAATGAG.

Of note for this clone: Sequencing ends 3 residues short of the CDR3 end; the germline J gene provides the rest. The rearrangement links TRBV7-2 to TRBJ1-4, with 7 bases matching TRBD1. The germline CDR1 and CDR2 sequences are SGHTA and FQGNSA. The CDR3 contains 15 residues. CDR3 DNA, as far as it was read: TGTGCCAGCAGCTTAGCGCCAGGGGGTGAATCACCA. It is translated as CASSLAPGGESP. The whole CDR3 protein reads CASSLAPGGESPLFF.